The 18 T cell receptor beta chains presented below share a single source sample, sequenced in a study of shared clonotypes between healthy human individuals (TCRdb year 2020). CD8 naive samples were CD45RO-negative cells positively selected for CCR7, giving a CD45RA+CCR7+ population that excluded TemRA cells. Libraries were built with the immunoSEQ multiplex PCR assay. TCRdb limited this immuneACCESS table to in-frame rearrangements with V and J called. A share of clones is missing; checked studies link under half to unresolved V genes, and the rest is unexplained. This sample is represented by some 580,000 clones; roughly 98% of them were singletons. Together, the top ten hold approximately 0.3% of the sample. Sequenced input: naive CD8+ T cells sorted from blood. The cell subset or site label corresponds to: CD45RA+CCR7+. These receptors were taken from a man aged 30 to 45 in good health.

J is TRBJ1-4 and V is TRBV27, with 9 bases that match TRBD1. V lost 8 bases, J lost 5 bases, and 15 bases stayed unmatched. Germline CDR1 MNHEY, CDR2 SMNVEV (reference sequence). The CDR3 is 17 residues long. CDR3 DNA: TGTGCCAGCGGAACCACCGGGACAGGGCTTCGAAATGAAAAACTGTTTTTT. Its protein product is CASGTTGTGLRNEKLFF.

The DNA for the CDR3 is TGTGCCAGCACCTCCTCCTACGAGCAGTACTTC. Amino acid sequence: CASTSSYEQYF. The chain carries TRBV28 and TRBJ2-7; D uncertain. Germline V gene lookup returns CDR1 MDHEN and CDR2 SYDVKM. The CDR3 spans 11 residues. The V and J ends lost 7 bases and 0 bases respectively, with 4 bases between them. The full variable domain, with the rest looked up from reference TRBV28 and TRBJ2-7, is DVKVTQSSRYLVKRTGEKVFLECVQDMDHENMFWYRQDPGLGLRLIYFSYDVKMKEKGDIPEGYSVSREKKERFSLILESASTNQTSMYLCASTSSYEQYFGPGTRLTVT.

This sequence joins TRBV7-2 and TRBJ2-1; 11 bases line up with TRBD2. The J segment lost 2 bases and the V segment lost 5 bases, leaving 2 bases of the junction unmatched. The CDR3 has 15 amino acids. CDR1 is SGHTA and CDR2 is FQGNSA in the germline V gene. The CDR3 loop is CASSRGLAAYNEQFF. DNA for the CDR3: TGTGCCAGCAGCAGGGGACTAGCGGCCTACAATGAGCAGTTCTTC.

The rearrangement joins TRBV11-2 to TRBJ2-5; 11 bases line up with TRBD2. Per the germline V gene, CDR1 is SGHAT and CDR2 is FQNNGV. The ends lost 1 base at V and 4 bases at J; junction bases unmatched: 11. The CDR3 length is 18 residues. The CDR3 DNA reads TGTGCCAGCAGCTTAGTCCAAAGACTAGCGGGATCCGTAGAGACCCAGTACTTC. This translates into CASSLVQRLAGSVETQYF.

Notes on this clone: At the DNA level, this CDR3 is encoded by other sequences in the same sample as well. The J gene is TRBJ2-7, the V gene TRBV27; a weak D match, TRBD1 (5 bases). This CDR3 comprises 13 residues. CDR1 is MNHEY and CDR2 is SMNVEV in the germline V gene (reference sequence). Between the trimmed V and J ends, which lost 0 bases and 4 bases, there was a span of 7 bases. The CDR3 nucleotides are TGTGCCAGCAGTTTATCCAGGGTGTACGAGCAGTACTTC. Translation gives CASSLSRVYEQYF.

The chain employs TRBV7-6 and TRBJ2-3; TRBD2 agrees at 7 bases. Germline values: CDR1 SGHVS, CDR2 FNYEAQ. This CDR3 spans 15 amino acids. V trimming: 5 bases; J trimming: 4 bases; junction bases outside the gene matches: 9. In nucleotides, the CDR3 is TGTGCCAGCAGCCTAAGCGGGAACGAAGCAGATACGCAGTATTTT. It codes for CASSLSGNEADTQYF.

The rearrangement joins TRBV16 to TRBJ1-2; D remains unclear. CDR3 length: 13 amino acids. Germline V gene lookup returns CDR1 KGHSY and CDR2 FQNENV. Between the trimmed V and J ends, which lost 0 bases and 5 bases, there was a span of 7 bases. CDR3 nucleotide sequence: TGTGCCAGCAGCCAATCCCCGGGATATGGCTACACCTTC. Amino acid sequence: CASSQSPGYGYTF.

The chain recombines TRBV29-1 with TRBJ2-3; D is possibly TRBD2 (7 bases). The CDR3 is 16 residues long. Germline V CDR1 and CDR2: SQVTM, ANQGSEA. Trimming removed 8 bases from V and 2 bases from J, with 23 bases in between. The CDR3 sequence: CSMSGGLGSATDTQYF. The CDR3 coding sequence is TGCAGCATGTCGGGGGGCCTGGGTTCCGCCACAGATACGCAGTATTTT.

The count of this clone is one. J is TRBJ2-2 and V is TRBV28, with 8 bases identical to TRBD2. With 5 bases clipped from V and 4 bases from J, the junction kept 3 bases outside the gene matches. The germline CDR1 and CDR2 sequences are MDHEN and SYDVKM. The CDR3 sequence is 14 residues long. The DNA of the CDR3 is TGTGCCAGCAGTCCCCGGGAGGGCACCGGGGAGCTGTTTTTT. This translates into CASSPREGTGELFF.

This clone has just one count. This chain joins TRBV29-1 and TRBJ2-7; D gene unclear. This CDR3 is built from 11 residues. Trimming removed 3 bases from V and 2 bases from J, with 5 bases in between. CDR1 is SQVTM, CDR2 ANQGSEA, per germline. This CDR3 reads CSVETAYEQYF. The DNA for the CDR3 is TGCAGCGTTGAGACCGCCTACGAGCAGTACTTC.

The chain employs TRBV5-1 and TRBJ2-7; 10 bases are a match to TRBD2. The CDR3 has 15 amino acids. Trimming removed 5 bases from V and 2 bases from J; junction bases left unmatched: 7. Germline values: CDR1 SGHRS, CDR2 YFSETQ. The CDR3 bases are TGCGCCAGCAGAGAGCCTAGCGGGGGAACCTACGAGCAGTACTTC. Translated: CASREPSGGTYEQYF.

The chain uses TRBV6-1 and TRBJ2-2; D gene unclear. This CDR3 has 12 residues. The germline V and J ends were trimmed by 10 bases and 3 bases, with 9 bases remaining between them. Per the germline V gene, CDR1 is MNHNS and CDR2 is SASEGT. The CDR3 is CAIPCDTGELFF. CDR3 coding DNA: TGTGCCATCCCCTGTGACACCGGGGAGCTGTTTTTT.

V gene TRBV6-1 combines with J gene TRBJ2-1; weak D call: TRBD1 (5 bases). V was trimmed by 0 bases and J by 3 bases, leaving 9 bases between them. Germline lookup yields CDR1 MNHNS and CDR2 SASEGT. The length of the CDR3 is 15 residues. In DNA form, the CDR3 reads TGTGCCAGCAGTGAAGCCAGGGCGAACTACAATGAGCAGTTCTTC. This translates into CASSEARANYNEQFF.

The chain combines TRBV29-1 with TRBJ2-7; TRBD1 might be the D (5 bases). The CDR3 is made up of 12 amino acids. CDR1 SQVTM and CDR2 ANQGSEA come from the germline V gene. V was cut by 5 bases and J by 2 bases, with 10 bases left in between. Here the CDR3 DNA reads TGCAGCGTTCTCGACAGCCCCTACGAGCAGTACTTC. This gives the protein CSVLDSPYEQYF.

This clone was seen once. This rearrangement joins TRBV7-9 to TRBJ2-1; no clear D. Trimming stripped 5 bases from V and 4 bases from J, with 18 bases between. The CDR3 is made up of 16 amino acids. CDR1 SEHNR and CDR2 FQNEAQ come from the germline V gene (reference sequence). The CDR3 DNA reads as TGTGCCAGCAGCGATGAGAGTCTTAAACCTTACAATGAGCAGTTCTTC. Protein sequence: CASSDESLKPYNEQFF.

The chain recombines TRBV7-9 with TRBJ2-7, with 7 bases fitting TRBD1. J lost 0 bases, V lost 5 bases, and 7 bases had no gene match. The length of the CDR3 is 15 residues. Germline loops: CDR1 SEHNR, CDR2 FQNEAQ (reference sequence). The CDR3 spells CASSPEDRHSYEQYF. CDR3 bases: TGTGCCAGCAGCCCGGAGGACAGGCACTCCTACGAGCAGTACTTC. Full variable domain (missing parts from reference TRBV7-9 and TRBJ2-7): DTGVSQNPRHKITKRGQNVTFRCDPISEHNRLYWYRQTLGQGPEFLTYFQNEAQLEKSRLLSDRFSAERPKGSFSTLEIQRTEQGDSAMYLCASSPEDRHSYEQYFGPGTRLTVT.

This chain uses TRBV6-4 with TRBJ2-1; D is uncertain. Germline V lookup: CDR1 MRHNA, CDR2 SNTAGT. CDR3 size: 16 residues. V shed 4 bases and J shed 0 bases, with 13 bases lying between them. CDR3 nucleotide sequence: TGTGCCAGCAGTGGACCCCGGCTTCACTCCTACAATGAGCAGTTCTTC. Translated, it gives CASSGPRLHSYNEQFF.

V gene TRBV28 combines with J gene TRBJ1-5, with no clear D. This CDR3 spans 15 amino acids. Trimming took 9 bases from V and 0 from J, leaving 15 bases between them. Germline CDR1 MDHEN, CDR2 SYDVKM. The DNA for the CDR3 is TGTGCCAGACCCTCCCCGGGCTATAGCAATCAGCCCCAGCATTTT. Translation gives CARPSPGYSNQPQHF.